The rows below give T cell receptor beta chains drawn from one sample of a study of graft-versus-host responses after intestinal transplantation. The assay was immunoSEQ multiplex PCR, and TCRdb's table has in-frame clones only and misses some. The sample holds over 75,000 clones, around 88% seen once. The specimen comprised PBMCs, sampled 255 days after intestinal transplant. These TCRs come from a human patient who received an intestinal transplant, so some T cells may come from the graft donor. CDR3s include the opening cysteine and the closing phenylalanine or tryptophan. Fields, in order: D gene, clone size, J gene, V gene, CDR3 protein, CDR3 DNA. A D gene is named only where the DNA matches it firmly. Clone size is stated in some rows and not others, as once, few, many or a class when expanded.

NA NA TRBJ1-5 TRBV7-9 CASSDTGNNQPQHF TGTGCCAGCAGCGACACAGGGAACAATCAGCCCCAGCATTTT
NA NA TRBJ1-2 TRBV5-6 CASSLSGSGYYGYTF TGTGCCAGCAGCTTATCAGGGAGTGGGTACTATGGCTACACCTTC
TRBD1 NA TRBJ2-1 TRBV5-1 CASSSGQGAGPGHNEQFF TGCGCCAGCAGCTCCGGACAGGGAGCTGGGCCGGGGCACAATGAGCAGTTCTTC
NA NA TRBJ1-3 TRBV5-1 CASSPSGGNTIYF TGCGCCAGCAGCCCTTCGGGCGGAAACACCATATATTTT
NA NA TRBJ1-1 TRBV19 CASKALEGRGTEAFF TGTGCCAGTAAAGCTTTGGAGGGGCGAGGCACTGAAGCTTTCTTT
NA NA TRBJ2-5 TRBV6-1 CASSALGPQETQYF TGTGCCAGCAGTGCCCTGGGGCCGCAAGAGACCCAGTACTTC
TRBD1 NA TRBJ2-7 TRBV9 CASSSKDRGPFSYEQYF TGTGCCAGCAGCTCAAAGGACAGGGGGCCCTTCTCCTACGAGCAGTACTTC
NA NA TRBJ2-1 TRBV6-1 CASSEASGSYNEQFF TGTGCCAGCAGTGAAGCTAGCGGCTCCTACAATGAGCAGTTCTTC
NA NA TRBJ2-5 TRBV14 CASSQVRGRRETQYF TGTGCCAGCAGCCAAGTGCGGGGCCGGCGGGAGACCCAGTACTTC
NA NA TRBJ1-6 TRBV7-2 CASSVTGSNSPLHF TGTGCCAGCAGCGTCACAGGGAGCAATTCACCCCTCCACTTT
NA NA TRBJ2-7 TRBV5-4 CASSVPPYEQYF TGTGCCAGCAGCGTTCCCCCCTACGAGCAGTACTTC
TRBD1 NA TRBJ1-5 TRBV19 CASSRDRGTGQPQHF TGTGCCAGTAGTAGGGACAGGGGAACGGGACAGCCCCAGCATTTT
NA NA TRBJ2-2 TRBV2 CASSTGGPGELFF TGTGCCAGCAGTACAGGCGGTCCCGGGGAGCTGTTTTTT
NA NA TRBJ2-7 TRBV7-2 CASSLGLVRIHPYEQYF TGTGCCAGCAGCTTAGGGTTGGTGCGGATCCATCCCTACGAGCAGTACTTC
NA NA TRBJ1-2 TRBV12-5 CASGFQANYGYTF TGTGCTAGTGGTTTCCAGGCGAACTATGGCTACACCTTC
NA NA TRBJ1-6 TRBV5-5 CASSFLGHNSPLHF TGTGCCAGCAGCTTTCTGGGGCATAATTCACCCCTCCACTTT
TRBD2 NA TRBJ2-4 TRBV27 CASSKGLAGGPGKNIQYF TGTGCCAGCAGTAAGGGACTAGCGGGGGGGCCCGGCAAAAACATTCAGTACTTC
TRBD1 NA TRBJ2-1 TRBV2 CASMGQLRKRTYNEQFF TGTGCCAGCATGGGACAGCTCCGTAAAAGGACCTACAATGAGCAGTTCTTC
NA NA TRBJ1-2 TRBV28 CASCRGGREDYGYTF TGTGCCAGTTGCCGGGGGGGGCGCGAGGACTATGGCTACACCTTC
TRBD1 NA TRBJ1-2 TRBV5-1 CASSQGEGYTF TGCGCCAGCTCCCAGGGGGAAGGCTACACCTTC
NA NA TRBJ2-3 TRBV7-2 CASSFTLGLRTDTQYF TGTGCCAGCAGCTTTACACTTGGGCTGCGCACAGATACGCAGTATTTT
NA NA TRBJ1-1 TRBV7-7 CASSPTLGAFF TGTGCTAGCAGCCCGACCCTGGGGGCTTTCTTT
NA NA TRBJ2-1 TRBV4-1 CASSQGDPYNEQFF TGCGCCAGCAGCCAAGGGGACCCTTACAATGAGCAGTTCTTC
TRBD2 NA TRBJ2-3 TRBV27 CASSPAGLAGEDTQYF TGTGCCAGCAGTCCTGCAGGACTAGCGGGGGAGGATACGCAGTATTTT
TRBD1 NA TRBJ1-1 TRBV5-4 CASSSGPGQGLNTEAFF TGTGCCAGCAGCTCCGGTCCGGGACAGGGATTGAACACTGAAGCTTTCTTT
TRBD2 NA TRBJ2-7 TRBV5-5 CASSATSGTYEQYF TGTGCCAGCAGCGCGACTAGCGGTACCTACGAGCAGTACTTC
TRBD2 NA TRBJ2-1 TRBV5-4 CASSNGGAGNEQFF TGTGCCAGCAGCAACGGGGGGGCGGGCAATGAGCAGTTCTTC
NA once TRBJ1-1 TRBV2 CASSLDGRKNTEAFF TGTGCCAGCAGCCTAGACGGGAGAAAGAACACTGAAGCTTTCTTT
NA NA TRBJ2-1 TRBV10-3 CAISASASYNEQFF TGTGCCATCAGTGCTAGCGCCTCCTACAATGAGCAGTTCTTC
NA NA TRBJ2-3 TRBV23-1 CASSQSQAQGCTSTDTQYF TGCGCCAGCAGTCAATCACAGGCACAGGGTTGCACTAGCACAGATACGCAGTATTTT
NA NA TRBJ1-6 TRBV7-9 CASSPTNSPLHF TGTGCCAGCAGCCCCACTAATTCACCCCTCCACTTT
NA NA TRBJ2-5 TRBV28 CASSLVLADQETQYF TGTGCCAGCAGTTTAGTTTTAGCTGATCAAGAGACCCAGTACTTC
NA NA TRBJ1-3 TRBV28 CASSQGGGRTSGNTIYF TGTGCCAGCAGCCAGGGCGGGGGCCGCACCTCTGGAAACACCATATATTTT
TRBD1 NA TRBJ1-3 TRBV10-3 CAISGQEISSGNTIYF TGTGCCATCAGCGGACAGGAGATCAGCTCTGGAAACACCATATATTTT
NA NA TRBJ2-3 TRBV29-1 CSVESPGTDTQYF TGCAGCGTTGAATCCCCAGGCACAGATACGCAGTATTTT
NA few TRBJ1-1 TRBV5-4 CASSLPGGIEAFF TGTGCCAGCAGCTTGCCCGGGGGAATTGAAGCTTTCTTT
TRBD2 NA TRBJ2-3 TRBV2 CASSARLAGGEDTQYF TGTGCCAGCAGTGCTAGACTAGCGGGAGGAGAAGATACGCAGTATTTT
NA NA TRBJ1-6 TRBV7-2 CASSFNRNSPLHF TGTGCCAGCAGCTTTAATCGGAATTCACCCCTCCACTTT
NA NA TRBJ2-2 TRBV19 CASSIDLLGNTGELFF TGTGCCAGTAGTATAGATCTATTGGGGAACACCGGGGAGCTGTTTTTT
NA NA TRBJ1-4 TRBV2 CASSGYKAPNEKLFF TGTGCCAGCAGTGGATACAAAGCCCCAAATGAAAAACTGTTTTTT
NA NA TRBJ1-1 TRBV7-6 CASSLGRDSEAFF TGTGCCAGCAGCTTAGGCAGGGATAGTGAAGCTTTCTTT
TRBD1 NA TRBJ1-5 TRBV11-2 CASSFSGTGVQPQHF TGTGCCAGCAGCTTTTCCGGGACAGGGGTTCAGCCCCAGCATTTT
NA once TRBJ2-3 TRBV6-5 CASSRGGTDTQYF TGTGCCAGCAGTAGAGGGGGCACAGATACGCAGTATTTT
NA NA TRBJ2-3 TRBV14 CASSQGRKQGRELSDTQYF TGTGCCAGCAGCCAGGGGAGAAAACAGGGTCGTGAGTTGTCAGATACGCAGTATTTT
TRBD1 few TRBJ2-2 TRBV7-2 CASTLGQGALTGELFF TGTGCCAGCACGCTGGGACAGGGGGCTCTCACCGGGGAGCTGTTTTTT
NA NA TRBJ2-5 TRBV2 CASSEPEETQYF TGTGCCAGCAGTGAGCCGGAAGAGACCCAGTACTTC
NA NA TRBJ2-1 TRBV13 CASSLERNEQFF TGTGCCAGCAGCTTAGAGAGGAATGAGCAGTTCTTC
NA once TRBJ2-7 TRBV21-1 CASSKVSRDRSDEQYF TGTGCCAGCAGCAAAGTTTCTCGGGACCGGTCCGACGAGCAGTACTTC
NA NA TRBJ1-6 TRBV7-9 CASSPMSNNSPLHF TGTGCCAGCAGCCCGATGTCAAATAATTCACCCCTCCACTTT
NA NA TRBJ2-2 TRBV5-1 CASSLDITGELFF TGCGCCAGCAGCTTAGACATCACCGGGGAGCTGTTTTTT
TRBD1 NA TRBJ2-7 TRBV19 CASSITGDGYYEQYF TGTGCCAGTAGTATTACAGGGGACGGGTATTACGAGCAGTACTTC
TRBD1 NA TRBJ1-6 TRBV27 CASSFDRGRGALHF TGTGCCAGCAGTTTTGACAGGGGGCGCGGCGCCCTCCACTTT
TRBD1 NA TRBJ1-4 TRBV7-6 CASSPRGTQEGANEKLFF TGTGCCAGCAGCCCCCGAGGGACCCAAGAGGGGGCAAATGAAAAACTGTTTTTT
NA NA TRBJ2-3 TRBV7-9 CASSLAGDGDTQYF TGTGCCAGCAGCTTAGCGGGGGATGGAGATACGCAGTATTTT